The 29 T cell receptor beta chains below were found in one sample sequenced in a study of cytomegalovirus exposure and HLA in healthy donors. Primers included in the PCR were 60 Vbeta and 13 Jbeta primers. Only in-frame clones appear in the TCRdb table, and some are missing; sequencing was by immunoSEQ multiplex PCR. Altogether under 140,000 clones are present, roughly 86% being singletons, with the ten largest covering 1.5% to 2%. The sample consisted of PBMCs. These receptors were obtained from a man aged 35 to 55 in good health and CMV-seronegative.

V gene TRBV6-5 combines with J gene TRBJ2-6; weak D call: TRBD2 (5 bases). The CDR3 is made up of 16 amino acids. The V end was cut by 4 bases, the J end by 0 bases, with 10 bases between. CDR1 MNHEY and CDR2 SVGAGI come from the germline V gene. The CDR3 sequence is CASSLEAFSGANVLTF. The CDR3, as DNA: TGTGCCAGCAGTTTGGAGGCCTTCTCTGGGGCCAACGTCCTGACTTTC.

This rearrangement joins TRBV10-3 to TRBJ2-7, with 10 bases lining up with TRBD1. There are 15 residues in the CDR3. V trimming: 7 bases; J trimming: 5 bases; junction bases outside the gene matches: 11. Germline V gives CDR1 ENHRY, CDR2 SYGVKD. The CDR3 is CAITERRDRGNEQYF. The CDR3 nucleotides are TGTGCCATCACCGAAAGAAGGGACAGGGGAAACGAGCAGTACTTC.

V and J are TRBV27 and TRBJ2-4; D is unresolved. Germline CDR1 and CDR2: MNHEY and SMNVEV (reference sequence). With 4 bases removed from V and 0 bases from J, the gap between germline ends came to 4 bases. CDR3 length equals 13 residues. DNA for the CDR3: TGTGCCAGCAGTTCGGGAGCCAAAAACATTCAGTACTTC. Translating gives CASSSGAKNIQYF.

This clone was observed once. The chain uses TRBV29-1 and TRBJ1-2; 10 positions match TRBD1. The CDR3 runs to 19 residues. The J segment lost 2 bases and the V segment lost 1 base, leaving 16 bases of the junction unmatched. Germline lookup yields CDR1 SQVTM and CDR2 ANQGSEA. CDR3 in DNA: TGCAGCGTTGAAGGGAGTTGGAACCGGGACAGGGGTTCGAACTATGGCTACACCTTC. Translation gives CSVEGSWNRDRGSNYGYTF. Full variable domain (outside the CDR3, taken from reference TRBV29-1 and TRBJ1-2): SAVISQKPSRDICQRGTSLTIQCQVDSQVTMMFWYRQQPGQSLTLIATANQGSEATYESGFVIDKFPISRPNLTFSTLTVSNMSPEDSSIYLCSVEGSWNRDRGSNYGYTFGSGTRLTVV.

The CDR3 here is CASSPGQGMSEKLFF. CDR3 in DNA: TGTGCCAGCTCACCCGGACAGGGTATGAGTGAAAAACTGTTTTTT. The rearrangement uses TRBV18 and TRBJ1-4; TRBD1 aligns across 8 bases. V shed 3 bases, J shed 7 bases, and the junction held 7 bases outside the gene matches. The CDR3 covers 15 residues. Germline-derived CDR1 and CDR2 are KGHSH and LQKENI.

CDR3 in amino acids: CASSPGVAGIAGYF. The CDR3 coding sequence is TGTGCCAGCAGCCCTGGGGTAGCGGGGATAGCCGGGTACTTC. V usage is TRBV11-2 and J usage is TRBJ2-4, with 8 bases identical to TRBD2. V trimming: 5 bases; J trimming: 15 bases; junction bases outside the gene matches: 15. The CDR3 runs 14 residues. Germline V gene data show CDR1 as SGHAT and CDR2 as FQNNGV.

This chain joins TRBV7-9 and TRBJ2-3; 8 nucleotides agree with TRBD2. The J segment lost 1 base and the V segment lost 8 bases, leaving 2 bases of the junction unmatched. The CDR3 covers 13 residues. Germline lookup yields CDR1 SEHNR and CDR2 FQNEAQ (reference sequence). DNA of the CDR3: TGTGCCAGCCCGGGGGGGGGCACAGATACGCAGTATTTT. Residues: CASPGGGTDTQYF.

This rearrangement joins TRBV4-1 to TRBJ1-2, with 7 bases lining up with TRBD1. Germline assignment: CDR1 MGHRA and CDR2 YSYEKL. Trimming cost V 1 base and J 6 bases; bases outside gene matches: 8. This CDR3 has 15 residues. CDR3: CASSQAQGQVDGYTF. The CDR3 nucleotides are TGCGCCAGCAGCCAAGCTCAAGGACAGGTCGATGGCTACACCTTC.

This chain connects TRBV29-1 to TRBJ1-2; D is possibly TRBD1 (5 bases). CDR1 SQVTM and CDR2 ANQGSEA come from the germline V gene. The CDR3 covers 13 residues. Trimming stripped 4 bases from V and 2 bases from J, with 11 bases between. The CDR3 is CSVVNGGNYGYTF. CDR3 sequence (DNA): TGCAGCGTTGTCAATGGGGGGAACTATGGCTACACCTTC.

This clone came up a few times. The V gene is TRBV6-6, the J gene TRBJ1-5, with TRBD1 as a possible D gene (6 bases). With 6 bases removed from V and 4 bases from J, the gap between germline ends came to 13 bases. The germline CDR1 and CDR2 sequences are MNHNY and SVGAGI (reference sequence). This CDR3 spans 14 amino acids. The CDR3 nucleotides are TGTGCCAGCAGAGAGGACAGTCGAAATCAGCCCCAGCATTTT. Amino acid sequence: CASREDSRNQPQHF.

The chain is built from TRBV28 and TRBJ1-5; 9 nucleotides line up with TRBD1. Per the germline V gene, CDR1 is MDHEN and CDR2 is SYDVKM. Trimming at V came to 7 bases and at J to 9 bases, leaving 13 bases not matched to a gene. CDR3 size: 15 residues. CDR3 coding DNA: TGTGCCAGCAACGGAGGGACAGGGACTTTTTGGCCCCAGCATTTT. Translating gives CASNGGTGTFWPQHF.

The CDR3 sequence: CASSFGSLNEKLFF. The DNA for the CDR3 is TGTGCCAGCAGTTTTGGGAGTCTTAATGAAAAACTGTTTTTT. V usage is TRBV27 and J usage is TRBJ1-4; D call uncertain. Germline CDR1 is MNHEY and CDR2 is SMNVEV (reference sequence). The CDR3 loop spans 14 amino acids. Trimming stripped 3 bases from V and 4 bases from J, with 9 bases between.

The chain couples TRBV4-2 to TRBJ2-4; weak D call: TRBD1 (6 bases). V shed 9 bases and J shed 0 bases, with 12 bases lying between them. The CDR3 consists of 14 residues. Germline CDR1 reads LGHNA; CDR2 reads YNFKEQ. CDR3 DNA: TGTGCCAGTGGGCAGGGGCTAGCCAAAAACATTCAGTACTTC. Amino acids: CASGQGLAKNIQYF.

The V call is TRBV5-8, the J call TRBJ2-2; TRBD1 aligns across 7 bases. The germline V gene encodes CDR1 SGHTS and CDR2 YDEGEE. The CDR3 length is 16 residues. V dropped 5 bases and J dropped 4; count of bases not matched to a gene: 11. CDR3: CASSYRQGAGTGELFF. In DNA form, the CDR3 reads TGTGCCAGCAGTTACCGACAGGGCGCGGGCACCGGGGAGCTGTTTTTT.

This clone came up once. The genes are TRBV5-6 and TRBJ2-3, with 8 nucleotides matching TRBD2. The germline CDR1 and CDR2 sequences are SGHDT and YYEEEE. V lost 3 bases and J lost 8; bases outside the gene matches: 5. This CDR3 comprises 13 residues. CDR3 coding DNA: TGTGCCAGCAGCTCGCCGGGACTAGTTACGCAGTATTTT. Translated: CASSSPGLVTQYF.

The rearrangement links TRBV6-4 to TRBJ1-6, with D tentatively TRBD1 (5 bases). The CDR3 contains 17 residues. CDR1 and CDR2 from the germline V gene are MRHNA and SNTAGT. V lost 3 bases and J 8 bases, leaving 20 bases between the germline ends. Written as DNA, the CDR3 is TGTGCCAGCAGTGAATGCAGGGCCCCGCCGAACGATTCACCCCTCCACTTT. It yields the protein CASSECRAPPNDSPLHF.

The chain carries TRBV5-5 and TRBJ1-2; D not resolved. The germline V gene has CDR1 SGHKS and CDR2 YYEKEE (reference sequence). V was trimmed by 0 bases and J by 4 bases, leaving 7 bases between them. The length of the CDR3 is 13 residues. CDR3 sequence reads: CASSLDRLYGYTF. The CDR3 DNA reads TGTGCCAGCAGCTTGGACCGACTCTATGGCTACACCTTC.

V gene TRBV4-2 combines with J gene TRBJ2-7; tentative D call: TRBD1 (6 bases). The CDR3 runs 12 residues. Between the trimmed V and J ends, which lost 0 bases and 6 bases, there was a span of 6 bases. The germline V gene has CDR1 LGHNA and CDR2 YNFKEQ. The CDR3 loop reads CASSQEGGEQYF. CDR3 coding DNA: TGTGCCAGCAGCCAAGAAGGGGGCGAGCAGTACTTC.

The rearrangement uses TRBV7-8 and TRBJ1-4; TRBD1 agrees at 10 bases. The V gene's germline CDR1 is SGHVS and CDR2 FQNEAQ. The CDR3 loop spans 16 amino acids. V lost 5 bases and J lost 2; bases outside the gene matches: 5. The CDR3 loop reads CASSQGTGATNEKLFF. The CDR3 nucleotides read TGTGCCAGCAGCCAAGGGACAGGGGCGACTAATGAAAAACTGTTTTTT.

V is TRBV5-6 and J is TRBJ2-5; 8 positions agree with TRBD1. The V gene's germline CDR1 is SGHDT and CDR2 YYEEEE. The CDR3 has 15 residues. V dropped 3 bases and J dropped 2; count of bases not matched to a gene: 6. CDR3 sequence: CASSSDREGQETQYF. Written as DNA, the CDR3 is TGTGCCAGCAGCTCGGACAGGGAAGGTCAAGAGACCCAGTACTTC.

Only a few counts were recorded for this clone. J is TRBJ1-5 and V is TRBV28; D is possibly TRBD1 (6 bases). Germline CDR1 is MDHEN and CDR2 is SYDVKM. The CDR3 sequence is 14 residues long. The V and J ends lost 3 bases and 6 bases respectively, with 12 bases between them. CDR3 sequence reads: CASSLGRGIQPQHF. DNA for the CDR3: TGTGCCAGCAGTTTGGGCAGGGGAATTCAGCCCCAGCATTTT.

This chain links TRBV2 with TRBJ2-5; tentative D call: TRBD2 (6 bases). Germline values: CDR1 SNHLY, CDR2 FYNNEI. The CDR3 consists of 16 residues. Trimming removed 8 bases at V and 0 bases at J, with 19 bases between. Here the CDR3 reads CASDGSGYSYQETQYF. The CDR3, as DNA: TGTGCCAGCGATGGTAGCGGATACTCGTACCAAGAGACCCAGTACTTC.

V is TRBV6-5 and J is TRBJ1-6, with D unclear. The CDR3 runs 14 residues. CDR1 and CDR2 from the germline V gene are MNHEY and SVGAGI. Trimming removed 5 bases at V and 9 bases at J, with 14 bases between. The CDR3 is CASSPGSLPSPLHF. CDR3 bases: TGTGCCAGCAGTCCGGGATCCCTCCCTTCACCCCTCCACTTT.

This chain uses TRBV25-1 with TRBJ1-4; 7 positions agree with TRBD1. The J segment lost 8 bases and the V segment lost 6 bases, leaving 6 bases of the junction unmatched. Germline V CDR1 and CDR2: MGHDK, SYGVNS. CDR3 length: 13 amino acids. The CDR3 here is CASRRQGREKLFF. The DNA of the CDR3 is TGTGCCAGCAGGAGACAGGGACGAGAAAAACTGTTTTTT.

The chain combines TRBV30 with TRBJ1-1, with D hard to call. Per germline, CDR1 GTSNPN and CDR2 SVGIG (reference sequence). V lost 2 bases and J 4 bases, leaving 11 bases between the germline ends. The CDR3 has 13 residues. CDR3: CAWSPGLSTEAFF. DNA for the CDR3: TGTGCCTGGAGTCCGGGGTTATCCACTGAAGCTTTCTTT.

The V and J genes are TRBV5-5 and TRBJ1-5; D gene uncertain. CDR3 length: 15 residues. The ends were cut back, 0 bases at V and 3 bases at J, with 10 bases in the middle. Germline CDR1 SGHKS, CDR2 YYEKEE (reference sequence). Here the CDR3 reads CASSLVADLNQPQHF. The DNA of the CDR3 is TGTGCCAGCAGCTTGGTGGCTGATCTCAATCAGCCCCAGCATTTT.

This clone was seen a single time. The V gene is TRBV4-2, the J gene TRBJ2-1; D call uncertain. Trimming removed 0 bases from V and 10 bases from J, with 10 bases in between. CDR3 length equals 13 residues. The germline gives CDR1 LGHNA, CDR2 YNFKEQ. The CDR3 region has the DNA TGTGCCAGCAGCCAAGATCAGAGGATGGAGCAGTTCTTC. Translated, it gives CASSQDQRMEQFF.

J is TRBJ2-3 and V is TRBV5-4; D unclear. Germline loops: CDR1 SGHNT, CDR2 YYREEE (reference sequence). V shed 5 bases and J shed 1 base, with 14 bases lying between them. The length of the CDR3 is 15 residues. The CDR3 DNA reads TGTGCCAGCAGTTACGACCCGACACGCACAGATACGCAGTATTTT. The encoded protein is CASSYDPTRTDTQYF. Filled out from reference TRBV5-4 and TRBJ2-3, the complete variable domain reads ETGVTQSPTHLIKTRGQQVTLRCSSQSGHNTVSWYQQALGQGPQFIFQYYREEENGRGNFPPRFSGLQFPNYSSELNVNALELDDSALYLCASSYDPTRTDTQYFGPGTRLTVL.

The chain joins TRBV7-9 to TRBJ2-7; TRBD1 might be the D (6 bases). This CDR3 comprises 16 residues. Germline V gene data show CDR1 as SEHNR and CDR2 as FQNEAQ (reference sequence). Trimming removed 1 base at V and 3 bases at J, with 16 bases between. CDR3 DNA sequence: TGTGCCAGCAGCTTAGTCGGACAGAGTAGGGACTACGAGCAGTACTTC. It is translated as CASSLVGQSRDYEQYF.